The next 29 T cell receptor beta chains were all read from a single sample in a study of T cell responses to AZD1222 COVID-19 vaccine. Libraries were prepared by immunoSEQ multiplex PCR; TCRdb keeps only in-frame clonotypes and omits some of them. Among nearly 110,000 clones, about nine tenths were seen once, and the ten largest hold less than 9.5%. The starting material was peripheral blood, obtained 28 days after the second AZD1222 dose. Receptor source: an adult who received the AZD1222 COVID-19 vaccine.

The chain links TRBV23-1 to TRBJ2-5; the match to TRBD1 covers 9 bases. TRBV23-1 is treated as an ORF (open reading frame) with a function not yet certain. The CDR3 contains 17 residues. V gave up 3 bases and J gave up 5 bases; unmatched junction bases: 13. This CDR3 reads CASSHSATGTGCETQYF. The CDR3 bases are TGCGCCAGCAGTCATAGTGCCACCGGGACAGGGTGTGAGACCCAGTACTTC.

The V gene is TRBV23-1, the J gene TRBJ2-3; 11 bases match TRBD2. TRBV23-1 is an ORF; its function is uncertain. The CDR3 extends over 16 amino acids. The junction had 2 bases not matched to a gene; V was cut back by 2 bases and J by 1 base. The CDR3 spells CASSQPSGGRTDTQYF. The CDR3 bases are TGCGCCAGCAGTCAACCTAGCGGGGGGCGCACAGATACGCAGTATTTT.

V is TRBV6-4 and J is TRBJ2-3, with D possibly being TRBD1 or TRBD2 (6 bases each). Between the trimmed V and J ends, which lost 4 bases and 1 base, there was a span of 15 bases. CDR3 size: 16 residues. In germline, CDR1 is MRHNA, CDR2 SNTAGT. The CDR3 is CASSASEGGGTDTQYF. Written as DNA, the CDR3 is TGTGCCAGCAGTGCCTCAGAGGGGGGTGGCACAGATACGCAGTATTTT.

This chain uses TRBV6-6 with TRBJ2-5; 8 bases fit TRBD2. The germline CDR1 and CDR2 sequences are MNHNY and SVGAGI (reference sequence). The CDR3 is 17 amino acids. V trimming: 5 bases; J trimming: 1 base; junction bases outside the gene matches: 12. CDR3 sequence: CASSPQFGAGGQETQYF. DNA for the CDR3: TGTGCCAGCAGTCCTCAATTCGGGGCGGGGGGCCAAGAGACCCAGTACTTC.

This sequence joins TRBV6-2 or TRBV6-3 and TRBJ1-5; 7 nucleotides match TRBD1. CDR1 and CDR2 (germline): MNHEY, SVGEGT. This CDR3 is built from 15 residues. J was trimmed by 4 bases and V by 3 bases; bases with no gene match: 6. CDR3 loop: CASSYRDSVNQPQHF. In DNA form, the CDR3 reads TGTGCCAGCAGTTATCGGGACAGTGTTAATCAGCCCCAGCATTTT.

The DNA of the CDR3 is TGTGCCAGCAGCCCAGGGTCAGGTGCTAATGAAAAACTGTTTTTT. Amino acid sequence: CASSPGSGANEKLFF. This rearrangement joins TRBV25-1 to TRBJ1-4, with D possibly being TRBD1 (5 bases). V lost 6 bases and J 3 bases, leaving 14 bases between the germline ends. Germline values: CDR1 MGHDK, CDR2 SYGVNS. CDR3 length: 15 residues.

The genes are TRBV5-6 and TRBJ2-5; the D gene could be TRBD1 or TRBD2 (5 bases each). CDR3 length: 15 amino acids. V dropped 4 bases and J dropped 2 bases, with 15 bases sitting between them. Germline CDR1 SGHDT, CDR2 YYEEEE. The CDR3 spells CASSRWSWGQETQYF. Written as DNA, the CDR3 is TGTGCCAGCAGCCGGTGGTCGTGGGGGCAAGAGACCCAGTACTTC.

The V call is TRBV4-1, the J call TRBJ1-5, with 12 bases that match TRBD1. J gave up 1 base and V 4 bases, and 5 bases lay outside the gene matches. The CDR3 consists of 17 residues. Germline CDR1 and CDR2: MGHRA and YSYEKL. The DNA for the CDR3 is TGCGCCAGCAGCCCGGGACAGGGGGCTGGGAGCAATCAGCCCCAGCATTTT. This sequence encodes CASSPGQGAGSNQPQHF.

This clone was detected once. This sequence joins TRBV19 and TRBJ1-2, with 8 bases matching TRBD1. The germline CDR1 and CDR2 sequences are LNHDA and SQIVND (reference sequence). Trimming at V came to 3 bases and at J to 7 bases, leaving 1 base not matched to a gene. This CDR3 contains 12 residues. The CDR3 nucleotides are TGTGCCAGTAGTATGGACAGGGTTGGCTACACCTTC. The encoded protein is CASSMDRVGYTF.

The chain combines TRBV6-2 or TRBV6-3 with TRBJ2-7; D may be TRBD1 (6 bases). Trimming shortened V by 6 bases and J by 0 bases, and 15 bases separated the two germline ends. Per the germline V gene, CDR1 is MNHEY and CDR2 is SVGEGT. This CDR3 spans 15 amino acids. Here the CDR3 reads CASSEGHIPSYEQYF. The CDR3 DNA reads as TGTGCCAGCAGCGAGGGACATATCCCCTCCTACGAGCAGTACTTC.

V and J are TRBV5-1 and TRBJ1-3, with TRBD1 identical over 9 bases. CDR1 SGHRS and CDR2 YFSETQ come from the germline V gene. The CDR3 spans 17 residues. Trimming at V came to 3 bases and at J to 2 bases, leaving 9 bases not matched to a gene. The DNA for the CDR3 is TGCGCCAGCAGCTCACACTTACAGGGGGCGCCTGGAAACACCATATATTTT. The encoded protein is CASSSHLQGAPGNTIYF.

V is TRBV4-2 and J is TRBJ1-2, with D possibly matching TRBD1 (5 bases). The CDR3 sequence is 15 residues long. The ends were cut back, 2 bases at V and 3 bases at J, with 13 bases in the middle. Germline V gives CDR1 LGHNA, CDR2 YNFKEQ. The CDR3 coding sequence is TGTGCCAGCAGCCAATCCCCCTTGGGGGACTATGGCTACACCTTC. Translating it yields CASSQSPLGDYGYTF.

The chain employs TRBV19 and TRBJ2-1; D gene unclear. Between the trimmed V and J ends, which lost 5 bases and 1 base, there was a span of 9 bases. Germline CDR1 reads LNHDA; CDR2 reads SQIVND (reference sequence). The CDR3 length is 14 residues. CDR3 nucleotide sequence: TGTGCCAGTAGTCTGGGTATGTCCTACAATGAGCAGTTCTTC. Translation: CASSLGMSYNEQFF. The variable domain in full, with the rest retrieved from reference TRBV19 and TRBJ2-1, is DGGITQSPKYLFRKEGQNVTLSCEQNLNHDAMYWYRQDPGQGLRLIYYSQIVNDFQKGDIAEGYSVSREKKESFPLTVTSAQKNPTAFYLCASSLGMSYNEQFFGPGTRLTVL.

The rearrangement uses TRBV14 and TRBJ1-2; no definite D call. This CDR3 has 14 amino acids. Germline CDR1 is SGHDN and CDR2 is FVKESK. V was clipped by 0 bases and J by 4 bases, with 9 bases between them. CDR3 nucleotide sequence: TGTGCCAGCAGCCAAGATCGGGGATCCTATGGCTACACCTTC. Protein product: CASSQDRGSYGYTF.

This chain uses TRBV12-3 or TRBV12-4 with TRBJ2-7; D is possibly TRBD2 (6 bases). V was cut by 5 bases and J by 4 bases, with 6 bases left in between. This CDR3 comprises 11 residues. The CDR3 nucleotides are TGTGCCAGCAGTGGGGGGTACGAGCAGTACTTC. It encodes CASSGGYEQYF.

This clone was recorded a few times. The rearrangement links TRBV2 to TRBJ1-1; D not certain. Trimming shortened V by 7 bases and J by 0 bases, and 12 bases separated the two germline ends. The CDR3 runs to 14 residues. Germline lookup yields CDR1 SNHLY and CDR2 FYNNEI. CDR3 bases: TGTGCCAGCAAAACGGCATCGATGAACACTGAAGCTTTCTTT. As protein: CASKTASMNTEAFF. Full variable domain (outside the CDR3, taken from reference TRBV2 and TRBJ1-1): EPEVTQTPSHQVTQMGQEVILRCVPISNHLYFYWYRQILGQKVEFLVSFYNNEISEKSEIFDDQFSVERPDGSNFTLKIRSTKLEDSAMYFCASKTASMNTEAFFGQGTRLTVV.

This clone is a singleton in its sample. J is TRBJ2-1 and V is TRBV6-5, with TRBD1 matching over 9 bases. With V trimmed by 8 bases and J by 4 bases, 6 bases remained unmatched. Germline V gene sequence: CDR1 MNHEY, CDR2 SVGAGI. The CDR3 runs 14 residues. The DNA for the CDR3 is TGTGCCAGCCTCAGGACAGGGGCTTACAATGAGCAGTTCTTC. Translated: CASLRTGAYNEQFF.

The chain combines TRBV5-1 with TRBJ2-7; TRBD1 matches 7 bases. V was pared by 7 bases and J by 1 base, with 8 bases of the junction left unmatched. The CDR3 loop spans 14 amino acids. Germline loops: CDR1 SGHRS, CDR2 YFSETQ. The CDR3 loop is CASGPGTASYEQYF. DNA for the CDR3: TGCGCCAGCGGTCCCGGGACAGCTTCCTACGAGCAGTACTTC.

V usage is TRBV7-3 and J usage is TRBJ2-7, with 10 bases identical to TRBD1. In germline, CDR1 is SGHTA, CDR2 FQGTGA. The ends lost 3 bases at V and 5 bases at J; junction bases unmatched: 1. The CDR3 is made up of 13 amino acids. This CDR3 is CASSLTGGNEQYF. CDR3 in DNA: TGTGCCAGCAGCTTGACAGGGGGCAACGAGCAGTACTTC. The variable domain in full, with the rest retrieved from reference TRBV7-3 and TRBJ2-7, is GAGVSQTPSNKVTEKGKYVELRCDPISGHTALYWYRQSLGQGPEFLIYFQGTGAADDSGLPNDRFFAVRPEGSVSTLKIQRTERGDSAVYLCASSLTGGNEQYFGPGTRLTVT.

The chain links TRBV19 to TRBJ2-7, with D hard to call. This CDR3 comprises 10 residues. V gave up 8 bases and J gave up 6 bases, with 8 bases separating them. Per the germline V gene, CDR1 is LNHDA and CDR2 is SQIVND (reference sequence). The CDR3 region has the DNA TGTGCCAGTCCCCCCTCCGAGCAGTACTTC. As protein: CASPPSEQYF. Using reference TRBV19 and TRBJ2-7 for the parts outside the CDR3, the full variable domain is DGGITQSPKYLFRKEGQNVTLSCEQNLNHDAMYWYRQDPGQGLRLIYYSQIVNDFQKGDIAEGYSVSREKKESFPLTVTSAQKNPTAFYLCASPPSEQYFGPGTRLTVT.

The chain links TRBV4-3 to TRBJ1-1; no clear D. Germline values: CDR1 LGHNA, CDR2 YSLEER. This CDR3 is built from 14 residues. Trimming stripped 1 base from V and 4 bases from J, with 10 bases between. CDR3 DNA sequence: TGCGCCAGCAGCCAAGGGACCTTGAGCACTGAAGCTTTCTTT. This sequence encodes CASSQGTLSTEAFF.

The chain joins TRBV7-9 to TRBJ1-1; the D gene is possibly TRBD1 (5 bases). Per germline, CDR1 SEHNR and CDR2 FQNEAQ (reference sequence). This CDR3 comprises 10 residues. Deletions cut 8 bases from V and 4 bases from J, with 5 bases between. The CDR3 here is CASGGTEAFF. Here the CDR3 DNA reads TGTGCCAGCGGGGGCACTGAAGCTTTCTTT.

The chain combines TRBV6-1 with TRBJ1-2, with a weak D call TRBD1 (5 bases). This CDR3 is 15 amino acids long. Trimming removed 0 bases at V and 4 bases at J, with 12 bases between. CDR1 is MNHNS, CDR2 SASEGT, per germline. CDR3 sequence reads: CASSEAPGGGYGYTF. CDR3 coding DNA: TGTGCCAGCAGTGAAGCGCCCGGGGGTGGCTATGGCTACACCTTC.

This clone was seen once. The CDR3 loop reads CASSQGGTGVINEKLFF. In DNA, the CDR3 is TGCGCCAGCAGCCAAGGGGGGACAGGGGTGATTAATGAAAAACTGTTTTTT. This sequence joins TRBV4-3 and TRBJ1-4; 10 bases fit TRBD1. Losses at the gene ends were 1 base for V and 4 bases for J; bases not matched to a gene: 6. Per the germline V gene, CDR1 is LGHNA and CDR2 is YSLEER. The CDR3 spans 17 residues.

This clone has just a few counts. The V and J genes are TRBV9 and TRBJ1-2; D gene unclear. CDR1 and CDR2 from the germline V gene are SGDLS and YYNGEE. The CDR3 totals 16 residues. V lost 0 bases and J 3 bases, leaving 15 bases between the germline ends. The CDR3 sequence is CASSVALGRQYYGYTF. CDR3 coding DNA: TGTGCCAGCAGCGTAGCCTTGGGTCGGCAGTACTATGGCTACACCTTC.

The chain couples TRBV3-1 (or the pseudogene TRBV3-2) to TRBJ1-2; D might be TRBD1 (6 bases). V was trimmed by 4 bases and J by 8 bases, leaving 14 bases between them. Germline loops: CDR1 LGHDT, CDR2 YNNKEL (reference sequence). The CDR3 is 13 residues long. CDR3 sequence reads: CASSPNRAPGYTF. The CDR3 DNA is TGTGCCAGCAGCCCCAACAGGGCTCCCGGCTACACCTTC.

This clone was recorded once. The CDR3 here is CASSGQGHQPQHF. DNA for the CDR3: TGTGCCAGCAGTGGACAGGGTCATCAGCCCCAGCATTTT. The chain carries TRBV27 and TRBJ1-5; 8 nucleotides align to TRBD1. CDR3 size: 13 residues. Germline V gene sequence: CDR1 MNHEY, CDR2 SMNVEV (reference sequence). Germline trimming cut 5 bases from V and 5 bases from J; bases unmatched to any gene: 2.

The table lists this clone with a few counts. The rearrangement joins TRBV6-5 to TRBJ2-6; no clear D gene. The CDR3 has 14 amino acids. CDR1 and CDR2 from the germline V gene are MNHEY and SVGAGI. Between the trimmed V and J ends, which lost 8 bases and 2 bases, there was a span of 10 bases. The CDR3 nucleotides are TGTGCCAGCTGGGCTTTCCCTGGGGCCAACGTCCTGACTTTC. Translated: CASWAFPGANVLTF.

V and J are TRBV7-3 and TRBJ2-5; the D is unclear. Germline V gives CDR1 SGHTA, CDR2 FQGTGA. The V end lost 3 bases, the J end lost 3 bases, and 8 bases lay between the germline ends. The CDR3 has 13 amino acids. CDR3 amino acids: CASSFGPEETQYF. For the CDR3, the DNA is TGTGCCAGCAGCTTCGGCCCCGAAGAGACCCAGTACTTC.